This TCR beta chain originates from a study of CD8 T cells in ankylosing spondylitis. Study-level results: Seemingly distinctive of ankylosing spondylitis blood was a TCR beta motif formed by eight highly homologous variants. Within matched ankylosing spondylitis synovial fluid, disease-linked clones were reportedly significantly enriched.

This clonotype was detected only a few times. Its cognate antigen is unknown. V lost 5 bases and J 1 base, leaving 14 bases between the germline ends. Germline V gene sequence: CDR1 SQVTM, CDR2 ANQGSEA. The CDR3 extends over 14 amino acids. TCRdb used MiXCR to reprocess the 5' RACE reads, holding one entry per CDR3 protein. The sample lists about 800,000 distinct CDR3 sequences, 12% occurring once. The V call is TRBV29-1, the J call TRBJ1-1; D unresolved. This clonotype was obtained from a male donor with ankylosing spondylitis. Sequenced: blood, either unsorted or a sorted T cell fraction (not recorded which). The CDR3, as DNA: TGCAGCGTTACGGGCGTCCCGGGGAACACTGAAGCTTTCTTT. Amino acids: CSVTGVPGNTEAFF.